One sample yielded the 4 T cell receptor beta chains listed below, sequenced in a study of patients and donors after allogeneic stem cell transplantation. MiXCR, run by TCRdb on the RT-PCR reads, gives a single entry per CDR3 protein. The sample shows around 150,000 distinct CDR3 sequences, over 30% of them seen only once. Sample: blood, either unsorted or a sorted T cell fraction (not recorded which). Receptor source: a human donor who was either an allogeneic HSCT recipient or a stem cell or donor lymphocyte infusion donor (not recorded which). It is not recorded whose cells these are; they may come from a transplant donor.

A remark on this clonotype: It is unclear where the CDR3 begins or ends on the DNA, so no DNA is shown, and the CDR3 is as TCRdb lists it. V gene TRBV20-1 combines with J gene TRBJ1-4; no DNA check was done on the table's D call, TRBD1. The CDR3 has 15 amino acids, counting both end residues. In germline, CDR1 is DFQATT, CDR2 SNEGSKA (reference sequence). Here the CDR3 reads CSARDSQGDEKLFFF.

The chain uses TRBV2 and TRBJ1-5; TRBD1 aligns across 7 bases. The CDR3 runs to 18 residues. Trimming took 7 bases from V and 2 from J; bases not matched to a gene: 17. Germline assignment: CDR1 SNHLY and CDR2 FYNNEI. The CDR3 nucleotides read TGTGCCAGCACCCCGGGGAGGGGGCCCCGCGCAGGCAATCAGCCCCAGCATTTT. Translation gives CASTPGRGPRAGNQPQHF. The full variable domain, its missing parts supplied by reference TRBV2 and TRBJ1-5, is EPEVTQTPSHQVTQMGQEVILRCVPISNHLYFYWYRQILGQKVEFLVSFYNNEISEKSEIFDDQFSVERPDGSNFTLKIRSTKLEDSAMYFCASTPGRGPRAGNQPQHFGDGTRLSIL.

V gene TRBV4-3 combines with J gene TRBJ1-2; D perhaps matches TRBD1 (6 bases). V shed 0 bases and J shed 7 bases, with 15 bases lying between them. CDR1 and CDR2 from the germline V gene are LGHNA and YSLEER. The CDR3 is 15 residues long. The CDR3 sequence is CASSQDGQLGGGYTF. The CDR3 DNA reads TGCGCCAGCAGCCAAGATGGACAGCTCGGGGGTGGCTACACCTTC.

The chain recombines TRBV6-5 with TRBJ1-2; D remains unclear. The CDR3 spans 11 residues. Germline V gene sequence: CDR1 MNHEY, CDR2 SVGAGI. Trimming removed 6 bases from V and 4 bases from J, with 6 bases in between. CDR3 DNA sequence: TGTGCCAGCAGAACAGTCTATGGCTACACCTTC. It encodes CASRTVYGYTF.